This is a list of T cell receptor beta chains from one sample in a study of shared clonotypes between healthy human individuals. The method was immunoSEQ multiplex PCR; TCRdb's version includes in-frame clones alone and lacks a portion of them. The sample includes about a million clones, around 76% of them seen just once. Material: memory CD4+ T cells sorted from blood. Source of these receptors: a man in his late teens or twenties in good health. Both conserved end residues are part of each CDR3. The D gene is left open where the match is weak. Some rows have no size entry. The others give once, few or many, or a class for an expanded clone.

>few|.|TRBJ1-3|TRBV18
TGTGCCAGCTCAGCAAAGGACTCGGGTGGCGGAAACACCATATATTTT
CASSAKDSGGGNTIYF
>few|TRBD1|TRBJ1-5|TRBV7-8
TGTGCCAGCAGCCCAGGGGGATTCAATCAGCCCCAGCATTTT
CASSPGGFNQPQHF
>once|.|TRBJ2-7|TRBV7-9
TGTGCCAGCAGCTTACCAGGGCCCTACGAGCAGTACTTC
CASSLPGPYEQYF
>.|.|TRBJ2-7|TRBV10-3
TGTGCCATCAGATCAAGGGACCCTTTCTACGAGCAGTACTTC
CAIRSRDPFYEQYF
>few|TRBD1|TRBJ1-1|TRBV2
TGTGCCATTACCGGGACAGGGCTTGAAGCTTTCTTT
CAITGTGLEAFF
>once|.|TRBJ1-5|TRBV7-9
TGTGCCAGCAGCTTAGGGGTGGATAGCAATCAGCCCCAGCATTTT
CASSLGVDSNQPQHF
>.|.|TRBJ1-2|TRBV2
TGTGCCAGCAGTCGGGGAGCTAACTATGGCTACACCTTC
CASSRGANYGYTF
>.|TRBD1|TRBJ2-1|TRBV19
TGTGCCAGTGCCGGACAGGGCAACTACAATGAGCAGTTCTTC
CASAGQGNYNEQFF
>.|TRBD2|TRBJ2-3|TRBV6-5
TGTGCCAGCAGTTACTCGACTAGCGGGAGGGCAGATACGCAGTATTTT
CASSYSTSGRADTQYF
>.|.|TRBJ2-3|TRBV10-1
TGCGCCAGCAGGAGCACAGATACGCAGTATTTT
CASRSTDTQYF
>once|.|TRBJ2-3|TRBV10-3
TGTGCCATCAGTGACACTATGGCGAATACGCAGTATTTT
CAISDTMANTQYF
>few|.|TRBJ2-2|TRBV2
TGTGCCAGCCAAAGGGCGGGGACGAACACCGGGGAGCTGTTTTTT
CASQRAGTNTGELFF
>.|.|TRBJ2-3|TRBV5-6
TGTGCCAGCAGCTTGGGGGATCGGACCTCAGATACGCAGTATTTT
CASSLGDRTSDTQYF
>few|TRBD1|TRBJ1-1|TRBV18
TGTGCCAGCTCATCGGGCGGGGCAGGGGGAATCGGGAACACTGAAGCTTTCTTT
CASSSGGAGGIGNTEAFF
>.|.|TRBJ2-1|TRBV2
TGTGCCAGCAGTGAGTGGCAGGTCTCCTACAATGAGCAGTTCTTC
CASSEWQVSYNEQFF
>.|.|TRBJ1-5|TRBV6-1
TGTGCCAGCAGTGGCATAGTAGGGACCCCCAACGTTGACCAGCATTTT
CASSGIVGTPNVDQHF
>few|TRBD2|TRBJ2-3|TRBV7-2
TGTGCCAGCAGCTTTCCGGGACTAGCGGGGTTGACAGATACGCAGTATTTT
CASSFPGLAGLTDTQYF
>.|.|TRBJ2-6|TRBV6-5
TGTGCCAGCAGAACGACTAAGGCAGGGGCCAACGTCCTGACTTTC
CASRTTKAGANVLTF
>.|.|TRBJ2-2|TRBV6-1
TGTGCCAGCAGTGCCTCCTGGGGGAACACCGGGGAGCTGTTTTTT
CASSASWGNTGELFF
>.|.|TRBJ2-7|TRBV7-9
TGTGCCAGCAGCTTACAGACAGGACCTACGGGCGAGCAGTACTTC
CASSLQTGPTGEQYF
>.|TRBD1|TRBJ1-1|TRBV25-1
TGTGCCAGCAGTTCCCTTACATGGGACAGCATCACAAACACTGAAGCTTTCTTT
CASSSLTWDSITNTEAFF
>.|.|TRBJ2-5|TRBV19
TGTGCCAGTAGTGTCACAGGGAGCCCAGAGACCCAGTACTTC
CASSVTGSPETQYF
>once|TRBD2|TRBJ2-7|TRBV2
TGTGCCAGCAGAGAGGGACTAGCGGGTTTCTACGAGCAGTACTTC
CASREGLAGFYEQYF
>once|TRBD1|TRBJ2-7|TRBV11-2
TGTGCCAGCAGCTTAGATAACAGGGGCTTTTCCTACGAGCAGTACTTC
CASSLDNRGFSYEQYF
>.|.|TRBJ2-4|TRBV10-1
TGCGCCAGCTCGGACACAAAAAACATTCAGTACTTC
CASSDTKNIQYF
>.|.|TRBJ2-7|TRBV30
TGTGCCTGGAGTCTCCCCCCAGGGATCGAGCAGTACTTC
CAWSLPPGIEQYF
>.|.|TRBJ1-1|TRBV5-1
TGCGCCAGCAGCTTGGATAACGCTGAAGCTTTCTTT
CASSLDNAEAFF
>.|.|TRBJ2-5|TRBV6-1
TGTGCCAGCAGCCGGGAGACCCAGTACTTC
CASSRETQYF
>many|.|TRBJ2-3|TRBV28
TGTGCCAGCAGCCTGACGGGTTCGGGAACGCAGTATTTT
CASSLTGSGTQYF
>once|TRBD2|TRBJ2-3|TRBV6-5
TGTGCCAGCAGTTTTAGCGGGGGGACCAGCACAGATACGCAGTATTTT
CASSFSGGTSTDTQYF
>.|.|TRBJ2-2|TRBV30
TGTGCCTGGAATTGGGACGGAAGATATACCGGGGAGCTGTTTTTT
CAWNWDGRYTGELFF
>.|.|TRBJ2-1|TRBV7-6
TGTGCCAGCAGCTTTTCCGGGGGGCCCTACAATGAGCAGTTCTTC
CASSFSGGPYNEQFF
>.|TRBD1|TRBJ2-5|TRBV9
TGTGCCAGCAGCCAGAGGGGGGACAGGAAGGTAGGAGAGACCCAGTACTTC
CASSQRGDRKVGETQYF
>.|.|TRBJ2-7|TRBV6-6
TGTGCCAGCGGTAGTCGGCAGGCCGCTTTCTACGAGCAGTACTTC
CASGSRQAAFYEQYF
>once|.|TRBJ1-1|TRBV7-2
TGTGCCAGCAGCTTAGGGGGGGGAACCCTGGCTGAAGCTTTCTTT
CASSLGGGTLAEAFF
>.|.|TRBJ1-5|TRBV4-3
TGCGCCAGCAGCCAAGATTTCACGACTTCTAGCAATCAGCCCCAGCATTTT
CASSQDFTTSSNQPQHF
>.|TRBD1|TRBJ1-6|TRBV30
TGTGCCCGAAGTTCCGGGACAGGGGGGGATTCACCCCTCCACTTT
CARSSGTGGDSPLHF
>few|.|TRBJ2-7|TRBV15
TGTGCCACCAGCAGACCCGACAGTTACGAGCAGTACTTC
CATSRPDSYEQYF
>.|.|TRBJ2-2|TRBV7-7
TGTGCTAGCAGCTTAGATAACACCGGGGAGCTGTTTTTT
CASSLDNTGELFF
>.|.|TRBJ1-3|TRBV5-1
TGCGCCAGCAGCACACAGGGTTACTCTGGAAACACCATATATTTT
CASSTQGYSGNTIYF
>few|TRBD1|TRBJ1-2|TRBV10-1
TGCGCCAGCAGTGTGGACAGGGGGCAAGGCTACACCTTC
CASSVDRGQGYTF
>few|.|TRBJ1-2|TRBV11-2
TGTGCCAGCAGTTCTCGGAGCGAGCTGGAAGGCTACACCTTC
CASSSRSELEGYTF
>.|.|TRBJ2-7|TRBV5-4
TGTGCCAGCAGGAGGGACCGATACTCCTACGAGCAGTACTTC
CASRRDRYSYEQYF
>many|.|TRBJ1-6|TRBV6-5
TGTGCCAGCAGCCTAGGGTTTCAGGATTCACCCCTCCACTTT
CASSLGFQDSPLHF
>.|.|TRBJ2-5|TRBV7-9
TGTGCCAGCAGCTTGGACCTTAGTCAAGAGACCCAGTACTTC
CASSLDLSQETQYF
>few|.|TRBJ1-6|TRBV7-9
TGTGCCAGCAGCTTATCCGACCTAACCCTCCACTTT
CASSLSDLTLHF
>.|TRBD2|TRBJ2-2|TRBV5-1
TGCGCCAGCAGCTTGGGACTAGCGGGATATACCGGGGAGCTGTTTTTT
CASSLGLAGYTGELFF
>.|.|TRBJ2-3|TRBV18
TGTGCCAGCTCACAAAATGTGGGAGATCCCACAGATACGCAGTATTTT
CASSQNVGDPTDTQYF
>.|.|TRBJ2-3|TRBV7-2
TGTGCCAGCAGCTTAGAGAGCGCTAGCACAGATACGCAGTATTTT
CASSLESASTDTQYF
>.|.|TRBJ1-3|TRBV14
TGTGCCAGCAGCCAAGAGCTCTACTCTGGAAACACCATATATTTT
CASSQELYSGNTIYF
>.|.|TRBJ2-1|TRBV18
TGTGCCAGCTCACCAGGTCAGGGGCGCTCCTACAATGAGCAGTTCTTC
CASSPGQGRSYNEQFF
>.|.|TRBJ1-2|TRBV27
TGTGCCAGCAGTTTAGATTCTGGGAATACGTTAAGGGGCTACACCTTC
CASSLDSGNTLRGYTF
>.|TRBD1|TRBJ2-7|TRBV18
TGTGCCAGCTCACCACCTGACAGGGGGACTGGTGAGCAGTGCTTC
CASSPPDRGTGEQCF
>.|.|TRBJ1-3|TRBV5-1
TGCGCCAGCAGCCAAAGACAACAGGGATCTGGAAACACCATATATTTT
CASSQRQQGSGNTIYF
>.|.|TRBJ2-5|TRBV11-3
TGTGCCAGCAGCCTAGGGGGTCGGGGCTCCCAAGAGACCCAGTACTTC
CASSLGGRGSQETQYF